A single sample is the source of the 11 T cell receptor beta chains below, sequenced in a study of cytotoxic CD8 clonotypes in ibrutinib-treated CLL. The protocol was immunoSEQ multiplex PCR, while the TCRdb copy is restricted to in-frame clones and leaves out a portion. The sample shows about 160,000 clones, 84% of them seen only once. The source material was PBMCs, sampled after 24 months of ibrutinib treatment. The receptors were sampled from a human donor with chronic lymphocytic leukemia.

In nucleotides, the CDR3 is TGTGCCAGCAGTAGCACTAGCGACTTCACAGATACGCAGTATTTT. This sequence encodes CASSSTSDFTDTQYF. The J gene is TRBJ2-3, the V gene TRBV28; 7 positions agree with TRBD2. This CDR3 contains 15 residues. Germline CDR1 is MDHEN and CDR2 is SYDVKM. V dropped 5 bases and J dropped 2; count of bases not matched to a gene: 7.

J is TRBJ2-1 and V is TRBV19, with a tentative D call TRBD2 (6 bases). Deletions cut 3 bases from V and 4 bases from J, with 16 bases between. CDR3 length: 16 amino acids. The V gene's germline CDR1 is LNHDA and CDR2 SQIVND (reference sequence). The CDR3 nucleotides read TGTGCCAGTAGTATCAGGGCTAGCGTCACGTACAATGAGCAGTTCTTC. Amino acids: CASSIRASVTYNEQFF.

The J gene is TRBJ2-5, the V gene TRBV7-2, with D unresolved. The CDR3 contains 11 residues. Between the trimmed V and J ends, which lost 5 bases and 9 bases, there was a span of 10 bases. Germline assignment: CDR1 SGHTA and CDR2 FQGNSA. The CDR3 coding sequence is TGTGCCAGCAGCCTTGGATTTGCCCAGTACTTC. It encodes CASSLGFAQYF. The variable domain in full, with the rest retrieved from reference TRBV7-2 and TRBJ2-5, is GAGVSQSPSNKVTEKGKDVELRCDPISGHTALYWYRQSLGQGLEFLIYFQGNSAPDKSGLPSDRFSAERTGGSVSTLTIQRTQQEDSAVYLCASSLGFAQYFGPGTRLLVL.

The chain has TRBV29-1 and TRBJ2-5, with TRBD2 as a possible D gene (6 bases). This CDR3 region has 12 residues. Germline V lookup: CDR1 SQVTM, CDR2 ANQGSEA. V lost 6 bases and J lost 5, with 13 bases in between. The DNA for the CDR3 is TGCAGCGTCAAGGAGGGGCGGGAGACCCAGTACTTC. Translating gives CSVKEGRETQYF.

The V and J genes are TRBV6-4 and TRBJ1-4; TRBD1 agrees at 10 bases. After removal of 4 bases from V and 3 bases from J, the junction contained 8 bases not matched to a gene. Germline CDR1 MRHNA, CDR2 SNTAGT. The CDR3 length is 17 residues. This CDR3 reads CASSASGTGVANEKLFF. CDR3 nucleotides: TGTGCCAGCAGTGCTTCGGGGACAGGGGTGGCTAATGAAAAACTGTTTTTT.

This clone was counted only a few times. The genes are TRBV27 and TRBJ1-2; a possible D gene is TRBD1 (5 bases). This CDR3 has 15 residues. CDR1 MNHEY and CDR2 SMNVEV come from the germline V gene (reference sequence). V lost 3 bases, J lost 1 base, and 12 bases lay in between. As DNA, the CDR3 is TGTGCCAGCAGTTTCGGGACTGGGTATAACTATGGCTACACCTTC. This sequence encodes CASSFGTGYNYGYTF.

This chain uses TRBV9 with TRBJ2-2; 10 bases agree with TRBD2. Germline-derived CDR1 and CDR2 are SGDLS and YYNGEE. The CDR3 loop spans 16 amino acids. J gave up 3 bases and V 2 bases, and 4 bases lay outside the gene matches. The CDR3 loop reads CASSVRLAGDTGELFF. Written as DNA, the CDR3 is TGTGCCAGCAGCGTTCGGCTAGCGGGAGACACCGGGGAGCTGTTTTTT.

V and J are TRBV5-1 and TRBJ1-2; D remains ambiguous. The CDR3 extends over 17 amino acids. The V end lost 1 base, the J end lost 0 bases, and 16 bases lay between the germline ends. Germline values: CDR1 SGHRS, CDR2 YFSETQ. For the CDR3, the DNA is TGCGCCAGCAGCTTGTGGGGTAGTGGAGGGACTAACTATGGCTACACCTTC. Protein sequence: CASSLWGSGGTNYGYTF.

The chain has TRBV10-3 and TRBJ2-7; D possibly corresponds to TRBD2 (6 bases). V lost 0 bases, J lost 1 base, and 13 bases lay in between. The V gene's germline CDR1 is ENHRY and CDR2 SYGVKD. The CDR3 runs to 16 residues. The CDR3 is CAISESKPGGSYEQYF. The CDR3 DNA is TGTGCCATCAGTGAGTCGAAGCCTGGGGGGTCCTACGAGCAGTACTTC.

The rearrangement uses TRBV5-1 and TRBJ1-2; D uncertain. The germline gives CDR1 SGHRS, CDR2 YFSETQ. CDR3 size: 13 residues. V was shortened by 3 bases and J by 9 bases, with 15 bases between the two germline ends. Here the CDR3 DNA reads TGCGCCAGCAGCTATCTAGGAGAGACAAGCTACACCTTC. Its protein is CASSYLGETSYTF.

The genes are TRBV10-2 and TRBJ1-2; possibly TRBD1 for D (5 bases). Germline V gene lookup returns CDR1 WSHSY and CDR2 SAAADI. The CDR3 is 14 residues long. V was clipped by 5 bases and J by 6 bases, with 16 bases between them. The CDR3 spells CASSRLGEWDGYTF. The CDR3 coding sequence is TGCGCCAGCAGTAGACTGGGGGAATGGGATGGCTACACCTTC.